The next 8 T cell receptor beta chains were all read from a single sample in a study of T-cell memory formation after mild COVID-19. TCRdb itself ran the 5' RACE reads through MiXCR, one entry per CDR3 protein. Altogether 300,000 to 350,000 distinct CDR3 sequences are present, just under 20% being singletons, with the ten largest covering 20% to 25%. Material for sequencing was PBMCs or a T cell subset sorted from them (not recorded which). These receptors came from a man aged 18 to 35 who had mild COVID-19 (a few samples of this study predate the infection). Cell type and time point are not known.

The chain is built from TRBV9 and TRBJ1-5, with D hard to call. The CDR3 has 13 residues. The V gene lost 0 bases and the J gene lost 4 bases, with 5 bases spanning the gap. The germline CDR1 and CDR2 sequences are SGDLS and YYNGEE. Here the CDR3 DNA reads TGTGCCAGCAGCGTAGATTGGAATCAGCCCCAGCATTTT. This codes for CASSVDWNQPQHF.

The genes are TRBV11-2 and TRBJ1-5; D remains unclear. In germline, CDR1 is SGHAT, CDR2 FQNNGV. The CDR3 runs to 12 residues. Between the trimmed V and J ends, which lost 4 bases and 5 bases, there was a span of 6 bases. CDR3 bases: TGTGCCAGCAGCTCCGAAGATCAGCCCCAGCATTTT. Encoded protein: CASSSEDQPQHF.

This clonotype was counted between two and nine times. V is TRBV2 and J is TRBJ2-5; D gene ambiguous. The CDR3 has 13 residues. Per the germline V gene, CDR1 is SNHLY and CDR2 is FYNNEI. V lost 6 bases to trimming and J lost 1 base, with 9 bases between them. CDR3 amino acids: CASSGQIQETQYF. The CDR3, as DNA: TGTGCCAGCAGCGGGCAGATCCAAGAGACCCAGTACTTC.

The V gene is TRBV5-4, the J gene TRBJ2-2, with D perhaps matching TRBD2 (6 bases). Germline V gene data show CDR1 as SGHNT and CDR2 as YYREEE (reference sequence). The CDR3 has 14 residues. Between the trimmed V and J ends, which lost 2 bases and 7 bases, there was a span of 12 bases. CDR3 coding DNA: TGTGCCAGCAGCTTACAAGGGCGGGACGGGGAGCTGTTTTTT. This sequence encodes CASSLQGRDGELFF.

This clonotype was seen only a few times. This chain joins TRBV6-2 or TRBV6-3 and TRBJ2-1; a weak D match, TRBD2 (6 bases). This CDR3 region has 13 residues. Germline assignment: CDR1 MNHEY and CDR2 SVGEGT. V was cut by 5 bases and J by 5 bases, with 10 bases left in between. DNA for the CDR3: TGTGCCAGCAGTCCCGGACTACACAATGAGCAGTTCTTC. It specifies CASSPGLHNEQFF.

This clonotype turned up a few times. The CDR3 DNA follows: TGTGCCAGCAGCTCGGGGTCCGGGAACATTCAGTACTTC. Translating gives CASSSGSGNIQYF. This chain connects TRBV11-2 to TRBJ2-4; a possible D gene is TRBD2 (5 bases). Germline V lookup: CDR1 SGHAT, CDR2 FQNNGV. The CDR3 spans 13 residues. Trimming took 4 bases from V and 7 from J, leaving 11 bases between them.

This clonotype was seen just once. V is TRBV20-1 and J is TRBJ1-5; 9 nucleotides line up with TRBD1. Trimming cost V 5 bases and J 5 bases; bases outside gene matches: 4. The CDR3 runs 13 residues. Germline V gene lookup returns CDR1 DFQATT and CDR2 SNEGSKA (reference sequence). The CDR3 loop is CSARRDRDQPQHF. CDR3 nucleotides: TGCAGTGCTCGCCGGGACAGGGATCAGCCCCAGCATTTT.

The V gene is TRBV5-1, the J gene TRBJ2-1; no definite D call. The CDR3 extends over 12 amino acids. V was pared by 5 bases and J by 6 bases, with 9 bases between. CDR1 is SGHRS, CDR2 YFSETQ, per germline. This CDR3 reads CASSHYTNEQFF. CDR3 in DNA: TGCGCCAGCAGTCACTATACCAATGAGCAGTTCTTC.